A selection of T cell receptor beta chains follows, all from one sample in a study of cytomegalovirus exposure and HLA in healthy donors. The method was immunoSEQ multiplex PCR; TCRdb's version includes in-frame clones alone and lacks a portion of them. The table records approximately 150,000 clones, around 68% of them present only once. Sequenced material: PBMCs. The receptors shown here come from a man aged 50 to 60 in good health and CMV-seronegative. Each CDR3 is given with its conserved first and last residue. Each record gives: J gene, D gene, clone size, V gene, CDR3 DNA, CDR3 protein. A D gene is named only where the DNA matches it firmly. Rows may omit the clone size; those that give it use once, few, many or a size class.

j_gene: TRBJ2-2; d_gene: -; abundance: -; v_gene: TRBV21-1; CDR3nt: TGTGCCAGCAGCTCAGGAGAGGCCGGGGAAAAGGGTCCCGGGGAGCTGTTTTTT; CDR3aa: CASSSGEAGEKGPGELFF
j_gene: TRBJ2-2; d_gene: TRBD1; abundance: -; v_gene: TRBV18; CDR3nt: TGTGCCAGCTCACCACAGGGGGCGGACACCGGGGAGCTGTTTTTT; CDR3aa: CASSPQGADTGELFF
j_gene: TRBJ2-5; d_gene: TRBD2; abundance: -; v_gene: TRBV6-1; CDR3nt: TGTGCCAGCAGTGAAGGACTAGCGGGGCCGGAGACCCAGTACTTC; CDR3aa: CASSEGLAGPETQYF
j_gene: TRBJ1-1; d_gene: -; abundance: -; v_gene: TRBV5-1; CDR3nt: TGCGCCAGCAGCTCTAGGGGGAGTAACACTGAAGCTTTCTTT; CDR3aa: CASSSRGSNTEAFF
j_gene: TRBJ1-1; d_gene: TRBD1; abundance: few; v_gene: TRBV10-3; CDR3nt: TGTGCCGTCCGGACAGGGATGAACACTGAAGCTTTCTTT; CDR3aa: CAVRTGMNTEAFF
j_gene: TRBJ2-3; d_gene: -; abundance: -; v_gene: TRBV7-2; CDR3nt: TGTGCCAGCAGCCCCAATGAGGGCGCTACGCAGTATTTT; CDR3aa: CASSPNEGATQYF
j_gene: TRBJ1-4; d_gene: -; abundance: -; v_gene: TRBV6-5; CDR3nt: TGTGCCAGCAGTTACGACAGTAATGAAAAACTGTTTTTT; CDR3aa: CASSYDSNEKLFF
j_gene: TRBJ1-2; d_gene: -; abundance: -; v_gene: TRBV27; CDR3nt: TGTGCCAGCAGTTTATCTCGAACAGGCTATGGCTACACCTTC; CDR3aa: CASSLSRTGYGYTF
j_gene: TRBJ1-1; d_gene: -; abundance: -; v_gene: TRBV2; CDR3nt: TGTGCCAGCACCTTGGAGGGGTCCACTGAAGCTTTCTTT; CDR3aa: CASTLEGSTEAFF
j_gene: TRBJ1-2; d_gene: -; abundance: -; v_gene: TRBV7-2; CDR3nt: TGTGCCAGCAGCACATCACAGGGATATCGTGGCTACACCTTC; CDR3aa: CASSTSQGYRGYTF
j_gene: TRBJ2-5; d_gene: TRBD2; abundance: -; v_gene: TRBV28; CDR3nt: TGTGCCAGCAGTCCCAGACTAGCGGAGACCCAGTACTTC; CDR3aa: CASSPRLAETQYF
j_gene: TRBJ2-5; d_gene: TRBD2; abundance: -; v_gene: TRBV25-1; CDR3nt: TGTGCCAGCAGATCATTGGAGACTAGCGGTGAGACCCAGTACTTC; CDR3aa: CASRSLETSGETQYF
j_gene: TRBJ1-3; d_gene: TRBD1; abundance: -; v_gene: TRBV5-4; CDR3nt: TGTGCCAGCAGCTCTGGACAGGTTAACTCTGGAAACACCATATATTTT; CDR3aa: CASSSGQVNSGNTIYF
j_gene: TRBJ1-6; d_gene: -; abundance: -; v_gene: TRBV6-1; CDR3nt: TGTGCCAGCAGTCGGGGGGATACCTATAATTCACCCCTCCACTTT; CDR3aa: CASSRGDTYNSPLHF
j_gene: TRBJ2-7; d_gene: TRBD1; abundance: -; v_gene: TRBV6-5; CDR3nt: TGTGCCAGCAGTTACGAGGGACAGGGCTACGAGCAGTACTTC; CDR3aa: CASSYEGQGYEQYF
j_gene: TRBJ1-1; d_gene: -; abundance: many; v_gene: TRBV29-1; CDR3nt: TGCAGCGTTGGATCAGCGACTGAAGCTTTCTTT; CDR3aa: CSVGSATEAFF
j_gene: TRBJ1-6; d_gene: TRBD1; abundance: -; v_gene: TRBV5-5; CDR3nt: TGTGCCAGCAGCTTAGCGACAGGGGGTTCGACTAATTCACCCCTCCACTTT; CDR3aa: CASSLATGGSTNSPLHF
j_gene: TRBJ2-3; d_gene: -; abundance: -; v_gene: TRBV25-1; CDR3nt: TGTGCCAGCAGAGAAGCAGGGAGCACAGATACGCAGTATTTT; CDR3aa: CASREAGSTDTQYF
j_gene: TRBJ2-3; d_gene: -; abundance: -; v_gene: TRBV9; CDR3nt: TGTGCCACCATCCACAATGGAGGGTCAGAGACAGATACGCAGTATTTT; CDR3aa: CATIHNGGSETDTQYF
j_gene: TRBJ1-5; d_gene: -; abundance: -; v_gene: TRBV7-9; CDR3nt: TGTGCCAGCAGCCGAGGGTCGGGGGTTGGGCAGCCCCAGCATTTT; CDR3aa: CASSRGSGVGQPQHF
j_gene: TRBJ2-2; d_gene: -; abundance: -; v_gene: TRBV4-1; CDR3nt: TGCGCCAGCAGTCTAGACAGCGTCCGGACGAACACCGGGGAGCTGTTTTTT; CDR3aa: CASSLDSVRTNTGELFF
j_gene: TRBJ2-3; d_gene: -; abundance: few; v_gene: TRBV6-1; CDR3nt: TGTGCCAGCAGGCAATTAGGGGGCACAGATACGCAGTATTTT; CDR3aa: CASRQLGGTDTQYF
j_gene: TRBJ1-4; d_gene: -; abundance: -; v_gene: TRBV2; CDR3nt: TGTGCCAGCACCCGACAGTCATCAACTAATGAAAAACTGTTTTTT; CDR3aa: CASTRQSSTNEKLFF
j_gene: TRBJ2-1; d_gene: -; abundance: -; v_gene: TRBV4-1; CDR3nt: TGCGCCAGCAGCCAAGTGGCTAGCGATAGGGGATTAGGGCAGTTCTTC; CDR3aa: CASSQVASDRGLGQFF
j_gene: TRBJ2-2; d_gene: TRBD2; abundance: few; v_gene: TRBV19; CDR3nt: TGTGCCAGTAGTATAGTGGGACTAGCGGGGGACAACACCGGGGAGCTGTTTTTT; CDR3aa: CASSIVGLAGDNTGELFF
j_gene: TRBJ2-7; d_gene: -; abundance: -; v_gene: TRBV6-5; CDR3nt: TGTGCCAGCAGTTACGGCAGGGGAGGGGAGCAGTACTTC; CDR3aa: CASSYGRGGEQYF
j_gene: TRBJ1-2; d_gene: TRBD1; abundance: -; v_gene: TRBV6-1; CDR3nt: TGTGCCAGCAGGAGGACGGGACAGAACTATGGCTACACCTTC; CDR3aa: CASRRTGQNYGYTF
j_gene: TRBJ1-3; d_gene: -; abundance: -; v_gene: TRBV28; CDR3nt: TGTGCCAGCAGTTTAGCGGGGGTGTCGATCGGAAACACCATATATTTT; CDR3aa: CASSLAGVSIGNTIYF
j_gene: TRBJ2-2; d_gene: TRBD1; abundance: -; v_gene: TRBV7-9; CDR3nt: TGTGCCAGCAGCCTACGGACAGGGAGTACCGGGGAGCTGTTTTTT; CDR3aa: CASSLRTGSTGELFF
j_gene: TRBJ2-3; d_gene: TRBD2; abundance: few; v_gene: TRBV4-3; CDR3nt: TGCGCCAGCAGCCTTGGGACTAGCGGGGGCACAGATACGCAGTATTTT; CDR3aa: CASSLGTSGGTDTQYF
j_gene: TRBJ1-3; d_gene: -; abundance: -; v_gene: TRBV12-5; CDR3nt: TGTGCTAGTGCCTCAGACGGACACTACTCTGGAAACACCATATATTTT; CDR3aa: CASASDGHYSGNTIYF
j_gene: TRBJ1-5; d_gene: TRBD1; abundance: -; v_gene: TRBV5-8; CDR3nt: TGTGCCAGCAGCCGGGACAGGGGAAAAGGTAGCAATCAGCCCCAGCATTTT; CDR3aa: CASSRDRGKGSNQPQHF
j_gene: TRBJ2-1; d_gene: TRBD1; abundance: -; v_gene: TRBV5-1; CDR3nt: TGCGCCAGCAGCAGACAGGGCAATGAGCAGTTCTTC; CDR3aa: CASSRQGNEQFF